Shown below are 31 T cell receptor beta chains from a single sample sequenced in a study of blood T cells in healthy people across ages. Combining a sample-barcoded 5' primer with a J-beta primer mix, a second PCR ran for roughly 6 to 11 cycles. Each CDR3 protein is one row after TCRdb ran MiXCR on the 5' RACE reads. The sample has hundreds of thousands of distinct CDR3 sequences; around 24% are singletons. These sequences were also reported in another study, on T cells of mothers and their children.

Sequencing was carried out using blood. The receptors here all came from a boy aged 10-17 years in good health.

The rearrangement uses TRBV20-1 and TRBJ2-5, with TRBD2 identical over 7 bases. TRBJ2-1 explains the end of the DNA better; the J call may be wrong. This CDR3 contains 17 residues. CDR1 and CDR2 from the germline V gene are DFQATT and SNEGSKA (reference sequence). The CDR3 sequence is CSARDNGGLDYHNEQFF. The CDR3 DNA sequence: TGCAGTGCTAGAGATAATGGCGGACTAGATTACCACAATGAGCAGTTCTTC.

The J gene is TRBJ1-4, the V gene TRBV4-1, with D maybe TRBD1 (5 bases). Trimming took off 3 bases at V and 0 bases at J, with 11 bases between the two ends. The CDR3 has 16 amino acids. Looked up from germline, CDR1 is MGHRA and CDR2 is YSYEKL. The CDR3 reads CASSQGGGATNEKLFF. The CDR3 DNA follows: TGCGCCAGCAGCCAGGGGGGAGGGGCAACTAATGAAAAACTGTTTTTT.

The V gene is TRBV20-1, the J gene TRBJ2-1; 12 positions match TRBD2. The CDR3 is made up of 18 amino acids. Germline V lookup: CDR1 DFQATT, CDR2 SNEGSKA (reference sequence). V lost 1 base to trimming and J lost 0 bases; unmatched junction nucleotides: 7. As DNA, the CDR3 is TGCAGTGCTAGAGGGAGACTAGCGGGGGAGAGCTCCTACAATGAGCAGTTCTTC. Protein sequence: CSARGRLAGESSYNEQFF.

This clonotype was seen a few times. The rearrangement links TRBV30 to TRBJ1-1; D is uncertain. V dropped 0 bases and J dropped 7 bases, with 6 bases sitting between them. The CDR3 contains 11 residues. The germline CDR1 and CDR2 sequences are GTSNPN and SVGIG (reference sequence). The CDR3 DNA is TGTGCCTGGAGTGTACGGGGTGAAGCTTTCTTT. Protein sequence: CAWSVRGEAFF.

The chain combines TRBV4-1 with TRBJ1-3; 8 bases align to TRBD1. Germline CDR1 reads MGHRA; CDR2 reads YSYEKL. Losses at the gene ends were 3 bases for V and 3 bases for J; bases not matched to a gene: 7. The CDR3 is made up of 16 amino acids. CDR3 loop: CASSHWQGAYGNTIYF. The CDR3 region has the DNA TGCGCCAGCAGCCATTGGCAGGGGGCCTATGGAAACACCATATATTTT.

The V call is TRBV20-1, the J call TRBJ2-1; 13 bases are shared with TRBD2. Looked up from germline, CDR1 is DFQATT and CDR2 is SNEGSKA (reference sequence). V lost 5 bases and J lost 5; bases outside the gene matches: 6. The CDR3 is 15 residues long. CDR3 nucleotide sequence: TGCAGTGCTTCAGTACTAGCGGGAGGGGACAATGAGCAGTTCTTC. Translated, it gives CSASVLAGGDNEQFF.

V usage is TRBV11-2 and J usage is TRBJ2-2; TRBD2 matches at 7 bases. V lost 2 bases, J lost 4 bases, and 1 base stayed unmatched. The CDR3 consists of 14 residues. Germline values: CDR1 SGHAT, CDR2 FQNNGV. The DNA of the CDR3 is TGTGCCAGCAGCTTACTAGCGGTCACCGGGGAGCTGTTTTTT. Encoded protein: CASSLLAVTGELFF. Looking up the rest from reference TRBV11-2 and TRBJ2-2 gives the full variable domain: EAGVAQSPRYKIIEKRQSVAFWCNPISGHATLYWYQQILGQGPKLLIQFQNNGVVDDSQLPKDRFSAERLKGVDSTLKIQPAKLEDSAVYLCASSLLAVTGELFFGEGSRLTVL.

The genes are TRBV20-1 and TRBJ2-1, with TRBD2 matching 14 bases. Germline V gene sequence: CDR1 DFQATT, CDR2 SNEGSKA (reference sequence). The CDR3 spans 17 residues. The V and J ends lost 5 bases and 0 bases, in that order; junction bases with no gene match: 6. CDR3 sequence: CSAPGLAGAGSYNEQFF. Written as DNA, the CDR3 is TGCAGTGCTCCGGGACTAGCGGGAGCGGGCTCCTACAATGAGCAGTTCTTC.

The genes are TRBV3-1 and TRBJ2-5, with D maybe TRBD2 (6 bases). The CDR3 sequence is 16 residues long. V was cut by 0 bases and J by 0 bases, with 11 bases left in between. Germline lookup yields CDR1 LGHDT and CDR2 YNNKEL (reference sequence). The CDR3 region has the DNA TGTGCCAGCAGCCAAGATAACGGGGGTCACCAAGAGACCCAGTACTTC. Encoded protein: CASSQDNGGHQETQYF.

The CDR3 region has the DNA TGTGCTAGTGGTTTGGCTGGACTAGCGGAAGACAATGAGCAGTTCTTC. Amino acid sequence: CASGLAGLAEDNEQFF. The rearrangement joins TRBV12-5 to TRBJ2-1; 10 positions agree with TRBD2. CDR1 is LGHNT and CDR2 is FRNRAP in the germline V gene. Trimming at V came to 1 base and at J to 5 bases, leaving 5 bases not matched to a gene. The CDR3 extends over 16 amino acids.

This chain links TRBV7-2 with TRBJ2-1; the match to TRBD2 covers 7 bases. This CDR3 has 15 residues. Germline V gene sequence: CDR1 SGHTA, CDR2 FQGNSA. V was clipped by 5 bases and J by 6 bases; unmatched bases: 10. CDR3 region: CASSPQRETFNEQFF. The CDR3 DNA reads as TGTGCCAGCAGCCCCCAGCGGGAAACATTCAATGAGCAGTTCTTC.

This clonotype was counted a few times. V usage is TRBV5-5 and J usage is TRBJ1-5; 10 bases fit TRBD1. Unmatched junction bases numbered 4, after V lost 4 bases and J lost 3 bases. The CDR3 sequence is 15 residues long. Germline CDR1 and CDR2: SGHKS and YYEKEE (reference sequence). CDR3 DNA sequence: TGTGCCAGCAGCATCGGGACAGGGGACAATCAGCCCCAGCATTTT. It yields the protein CASSIGTGDNQPQHF. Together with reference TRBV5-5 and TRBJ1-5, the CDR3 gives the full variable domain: DAGVTQSPTHLIKTRGQQVTLRCSPISGHKSVSWYQQVLGQGPQFIFQYYEKEERGRGNFPDRFSARQFPNYSSELNVNALLLGDSALYLCASSIGTGDNQPQHFGDGTRLSIL.

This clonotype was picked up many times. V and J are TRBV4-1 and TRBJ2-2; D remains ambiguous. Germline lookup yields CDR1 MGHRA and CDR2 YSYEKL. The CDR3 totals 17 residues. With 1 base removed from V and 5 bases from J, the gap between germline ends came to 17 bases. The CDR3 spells CASSQVDMGWATGELFF. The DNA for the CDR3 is TGCGCCAGCAGCCAAGTTGATATGGGATGGGCAACCGGGGAGCTGTTTTTT.

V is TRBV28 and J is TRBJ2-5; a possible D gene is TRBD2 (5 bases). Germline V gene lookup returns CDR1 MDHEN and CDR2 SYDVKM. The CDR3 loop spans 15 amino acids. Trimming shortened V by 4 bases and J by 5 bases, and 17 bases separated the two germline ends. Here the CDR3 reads CASSSNREPRETQYF. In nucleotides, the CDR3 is TGTGCCAGCAGTTCCAATCGGGAACCGAGGGAGACCCAGTACTTC. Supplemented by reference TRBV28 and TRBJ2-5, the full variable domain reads DVKVTQSSRYLVKRTGEKVFLECVQDMDHENMFWYRQDPGLGLRLIYFSYDVKMKEKGDIPEGYSVSREKKERFSLILESASTNQTSMYLCASSSNREPRETQYFGPGTRLLVL.

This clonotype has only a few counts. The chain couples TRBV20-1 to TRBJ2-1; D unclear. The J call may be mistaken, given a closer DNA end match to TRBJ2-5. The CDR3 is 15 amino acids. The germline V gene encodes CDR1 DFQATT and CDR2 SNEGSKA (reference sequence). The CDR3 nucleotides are TGCAGTGCTAGAGATGTGGGGAAGGCCCAAGAGACCCAGTACTTC. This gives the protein CSARDVGKAQETQYF.

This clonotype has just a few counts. The chain's CDR3 is CAILRQTGYTF. As DNA, the CDR3 is TGTGCCATCCTACGACAGACCGGCTACACCTTC. This chain joins TRBV7-8 and TRBJ1-2; D is perhaps TRBD1 (5 bases). V was trimmed by 10 bases and J by 8 bases, leaving 14 bases between them. The CDR3 is 11 residues long. CDR1 SGHVS and CDR2 FQNEAQ come from the germline V gene.

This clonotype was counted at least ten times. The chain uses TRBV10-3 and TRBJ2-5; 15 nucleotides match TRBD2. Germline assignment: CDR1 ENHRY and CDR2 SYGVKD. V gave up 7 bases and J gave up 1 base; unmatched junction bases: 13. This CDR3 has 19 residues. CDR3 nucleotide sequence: TGTGCCATCATACAGGCCGGGACTAGCGGGAGGCGATTCCAAGAGACCCAGTACTTC. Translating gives CAIIQAGTSGRRFQETQYF.

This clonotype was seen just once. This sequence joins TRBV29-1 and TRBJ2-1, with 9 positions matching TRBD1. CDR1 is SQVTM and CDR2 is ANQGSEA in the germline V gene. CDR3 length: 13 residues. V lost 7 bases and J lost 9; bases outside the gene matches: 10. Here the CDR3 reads CSGGRDREGEQFF. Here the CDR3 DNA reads TGCAGCGGGGGGAGGGACAGGGAAGGTGAGCAGTTCTTC.

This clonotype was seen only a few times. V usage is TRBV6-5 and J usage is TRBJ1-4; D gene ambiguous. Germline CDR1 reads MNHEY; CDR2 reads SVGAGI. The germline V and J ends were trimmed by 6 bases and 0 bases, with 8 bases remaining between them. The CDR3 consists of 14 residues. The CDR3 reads CASSNLATNEKLFF. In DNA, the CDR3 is TGTGCCAGCAGCAACCTCGCAACTAATGAAAAACTGTTTTTT.

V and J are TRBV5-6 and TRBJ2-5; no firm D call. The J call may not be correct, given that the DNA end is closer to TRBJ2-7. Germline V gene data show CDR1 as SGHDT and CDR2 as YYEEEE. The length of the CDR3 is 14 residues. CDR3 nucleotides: TGTGCCAGCAGCCTCGGGTCCCTTGAGAACGAGCAGTACTTC. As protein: CASSLGSLENEQYF.

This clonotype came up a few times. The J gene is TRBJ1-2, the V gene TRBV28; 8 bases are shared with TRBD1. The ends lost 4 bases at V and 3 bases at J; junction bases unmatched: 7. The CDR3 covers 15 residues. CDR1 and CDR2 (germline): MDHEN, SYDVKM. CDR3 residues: CASSSSGGRDYGYTF. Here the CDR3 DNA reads TGTGCCAGCAGTTCCTCAGGGGGCAGAGACTATGGCTACACCTTC.

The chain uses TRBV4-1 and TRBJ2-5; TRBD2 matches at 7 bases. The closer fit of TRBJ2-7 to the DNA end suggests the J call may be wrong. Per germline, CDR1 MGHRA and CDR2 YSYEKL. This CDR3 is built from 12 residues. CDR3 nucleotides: TGCGCCTTGCGACGGGGGGCCTACGAGCAGTACTTC. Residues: CALRRGAYEQYF.

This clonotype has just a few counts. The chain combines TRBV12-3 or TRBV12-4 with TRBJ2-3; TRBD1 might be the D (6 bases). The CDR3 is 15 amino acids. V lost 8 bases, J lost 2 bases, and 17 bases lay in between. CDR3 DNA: TGTGCCAGCGGGGGCGCGGACTCCTACACAGATACGCAGTATTTT. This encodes CASGGADSYTDTQYF.

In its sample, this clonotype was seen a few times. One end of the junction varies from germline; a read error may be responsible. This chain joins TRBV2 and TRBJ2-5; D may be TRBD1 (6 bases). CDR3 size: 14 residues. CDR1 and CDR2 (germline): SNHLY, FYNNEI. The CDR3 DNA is TGTGCCAGCAGTGGTGGGGGCCGCCAAGGGACCCAGTACTTC. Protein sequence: CASSGGGRQGTQYF.

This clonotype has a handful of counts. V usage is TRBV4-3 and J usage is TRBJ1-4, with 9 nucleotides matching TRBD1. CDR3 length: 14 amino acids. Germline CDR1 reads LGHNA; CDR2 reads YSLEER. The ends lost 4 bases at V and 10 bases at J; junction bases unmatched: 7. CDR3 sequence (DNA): TGCGCCAGCAGCCCACAGGGGGCGCAGGGAAAACTGTTTTTT. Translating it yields CASSPQGAQGKLFF.

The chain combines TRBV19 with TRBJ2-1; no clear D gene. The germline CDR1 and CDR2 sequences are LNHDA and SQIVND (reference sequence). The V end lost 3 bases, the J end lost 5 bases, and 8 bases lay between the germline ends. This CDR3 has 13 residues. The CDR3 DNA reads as TGTGCCAGTAGTATGGTCTACAACAATGAGCAGTTCTTC. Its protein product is CASSMVYNNEQFF. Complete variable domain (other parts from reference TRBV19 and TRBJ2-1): DGGITQSPKYLFRKEGQNVTLSCEQNLNHDAMYWYRQDPGQGLRLIYYSQIVNDFQKGDIAEGYSVSREKKESFPLTVTSAQKNPTAFYLCASSMVYNNEQFFGPGTRLTVL.

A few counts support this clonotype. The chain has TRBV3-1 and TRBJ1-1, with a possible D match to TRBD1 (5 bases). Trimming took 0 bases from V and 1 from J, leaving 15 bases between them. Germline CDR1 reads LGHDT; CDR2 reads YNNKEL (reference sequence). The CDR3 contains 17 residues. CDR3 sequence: CASSQDMGLGGNTEAFF. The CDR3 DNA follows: TGTGCCAGCAGCCAAGACATGGGCTTGGGGGGGAACACTGAAGCTTTCTTT.

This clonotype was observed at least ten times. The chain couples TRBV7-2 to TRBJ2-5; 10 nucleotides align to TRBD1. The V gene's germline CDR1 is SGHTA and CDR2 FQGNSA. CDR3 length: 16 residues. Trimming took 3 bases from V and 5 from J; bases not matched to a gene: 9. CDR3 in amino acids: CASSFYGTGEAETQYF. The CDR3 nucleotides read TGTGCCAGCAGCTTCTACGGGACAGGGGAGGCGGAGACCCAGTACTTC.

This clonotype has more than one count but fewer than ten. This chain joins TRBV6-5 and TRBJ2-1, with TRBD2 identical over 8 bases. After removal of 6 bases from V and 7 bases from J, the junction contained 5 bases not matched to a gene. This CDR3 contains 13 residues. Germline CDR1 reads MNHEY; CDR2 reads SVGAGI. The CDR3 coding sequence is TGTGCCAGCAGCGAAGCGGGGGTGAATGAGCAGTTCTTC. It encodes CASSEAGVNEQFF.

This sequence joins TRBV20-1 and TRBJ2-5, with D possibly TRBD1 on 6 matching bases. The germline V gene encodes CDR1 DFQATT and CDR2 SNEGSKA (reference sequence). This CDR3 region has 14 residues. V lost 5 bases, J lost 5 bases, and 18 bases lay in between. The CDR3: CSAQITGNWETQYF. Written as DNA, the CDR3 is TGCAGTGCTCAGATTACAGGGAATTGGGAGACCCAGTACTTC.

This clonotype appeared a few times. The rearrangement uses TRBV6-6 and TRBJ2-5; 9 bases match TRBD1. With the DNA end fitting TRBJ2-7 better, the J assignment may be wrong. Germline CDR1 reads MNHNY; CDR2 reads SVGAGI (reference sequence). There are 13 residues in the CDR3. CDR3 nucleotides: TGTGCCGCCTCGACAGGGGGTGGCTACGAGCAGTACTTC. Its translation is CAASTGGGYEQYF.